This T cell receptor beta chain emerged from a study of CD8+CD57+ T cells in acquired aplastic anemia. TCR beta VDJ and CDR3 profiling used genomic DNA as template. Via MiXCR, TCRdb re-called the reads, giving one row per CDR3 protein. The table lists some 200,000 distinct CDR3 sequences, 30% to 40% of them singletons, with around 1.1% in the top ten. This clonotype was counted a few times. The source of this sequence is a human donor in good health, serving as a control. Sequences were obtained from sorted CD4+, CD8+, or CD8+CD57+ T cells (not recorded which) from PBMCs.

The CDR3 nucleotides are TGCGCCAGCAGCCAATCCGAATTAGGGGAACGGGACACTGAAGCTTTCTTT. Its protein is CASSQSELGERDTEAFF. V usage is TRBV4-1 and J usage is TRBJ1-1, with D perhaps TRBD1 (5 bases). V was clipped by 2 bases and J by 3 bases, with 19 bases between them. The CDR3 loop spans 17 amino acids. The germline gives CDR1 MGHRA, CDR2 YSYEKL.